A selection of T cell receptor beta chains follows, all from one sample in a study of memory B cells and T cells in multiple sclerosis. No antigens are known for them. Clones were read by immunoSEQ multiplex PCR, and TCRdb kept only the in-frame ones, dropping some. This sample has some 11,000 clones, with 84% found just once. The material sequenced was PBMCs from blood kept in culture. The source of these receptors is a human donor with multiple sclerosis. The CDR3 runs from the conserved cysteine through the conserved F or W. D genes are given only for firm matches. Clone sizes are given selectively: once, few, many, or a class where the clone is expanded.

d_gene: NA; v_gene: TRBV5-1; j_gene: TRBJ2-7; abundance: NA; CDR3aa: CASSSGTLSYEQYF; CDR3nt: TGCGCCAGCAGCTCGGGGACCCTCTCCTACGAGCAGTACTTC
d_gene: TRBD2; v_gene: TRBV4-2; j_gene: TRBJ2-3; abundance: NA; CDR3aa: CASSQDGGGTSTDTQYF; CDR3nt: TGTGCCAGCAGCCAAGATGGGGGGGGGACTAGCACAGATACGCAGTATTTT
d_gene: TRBD1; v_gene: TRBV28; j_gene: TRBJ1-2; abundance: NA; CDR3aa: CASSFPGGRWSYTF; CDR3nt: TGTGCCAGCAGTTTTCCAGGGGGCAGATGGAGCTACACCTTC
d_gene: NA; v_gene: TRBV5-1; j_gene: TRBJ2-1; abundance: NA; CDR3aa: CASSTRQFSSYNEQFF; CDR3nt: TGCGCCAGCAGCACTCGACAGTTTAGCTCCTACAATGAGCAGTTCTTC
d_gene: TRBD1; v_gene: TRBV30; j_gene: TRBJ2-7; abundance: NA; CDR3aa: CAWSVLGQGEQYF; CDR3nt: TGTGCCTGGAGTGTACTGGGACAGGGGGAGCAGTACTTC
d_gene: NA; v_gene: TRBV29-1; j_gene: TRBJ2-3; abundance: NA; CDR3aa: CSVEGAMDADTQYF; CDR3nt: TGCAGCGTTGAGGGGGCAATGGACGCAGATACGCAGTATTTT
d_gene: NA; v_gene: TRBV6-1; j_gene: TRBJ2-7; abundance: NA; CDR3aa: CASSELGRGEQYF; CDR3nt: TGTGCCAGCAGTGAATTGGGGCGGGGAGAGCAGTACTTC
d_gene: TRBD1; v_gene: TRBV7-3; j_gene: TRBJ2-3; abundance: once; CDR3aa: CASSPNETGATDTQYF; CDR3nt: TGTGCCAGCAGCCCCAACGAGACAGGGGCCACAGATACGCAGTATTTT
d_gene: NA; v_gene: TRBV13; j_gene: TRBJ2-7; abundance: NA; CDR3aa: CASSLRLRNVEQYF; CDR3nt: TGTGCCAGCAGCTTAAGACTGAGAAACGTCGAGCAGTACTTC
d_gene: NA; v_gene: TRBV2; j_gene: TRBJ2-7; abundance: NA; CDR3aa: CASSDTVDYEQYF; CDR3nt: TGTGCCAGCAGTGATACGGTAGACTACGAGCAGTACTTC
d_gene: NA; v_gene: TRBV30; j_gene: TRBJ2-7; abundance: NA; CDR3aa: CAWSEGVSDEQYF; CDR3nt: TGTGCCTGGAGTGAAGGAGTTTCGGACGAGCAGTACTTC
d_gene: NA; v_gene: TRBV15; j_gene: TRBJ1-1; abundance: NA; CDR3aa: CATSRDRGPNTEAFF; CDR3nt: TGTGCCACCAGCAGAGATAGGGGCCCGAACACTGAAGCTTTCTTT
d_gene: NA; v_gene: TRBV6-5; j_gene: TRBJ1-1; abundance: NA; CDR3aa: CASRKPGGTEAFF; CDR3nt: TGTGCCAGCAGAAAACCCGGGGGCACTGAAGCTTTCTTT
d_gene: NA; v_gene: TRBV28; j_gene: TRBJ2-3; abundance: NA; CDR3aa: CASSRLRTAGTDTQYF; CDR3nt: TGTGCCAGCAGTCGACTCCGGACGGCAGGCACAGATACGCAGTATTTT
d_gene: NA; v_gene: TRBV29-1; j_gene: TRBJ2-5; abundance: NA; CDR3aa: CSATVTETQYF; CDR3nt: TGCAGCGCGACAGTAACAGAGACCCAGTACTTC
d_gene: NA; v_gene: TRBV11-2; j_gene: TRBJ2-5; abundance: NA; CDR3aa: CASSLPRGVSQYF; CDR3nt: TGTGCCAGCAGCTTACCCAGGGGGGTTTCACAGTACTTC
d_gene: NA; v_gene: TRBV13; j_gene: TRBJ1-1; abundance: NA; CDR3aa: CASRRGSTEAFF; CDR3nt: TGTGCCAGCAGGAGGGGTTCCACTGAAGCTTTCTTT
d_gene: NA; v_gene: TRBV19; j_gene: TRBJ2-4; abundance: NA; CDR3aa: CASSIKVNKNIQYF; CDR3nt: TGTGCCAGTAGTATCAAGGTCAACAAAAACATTCAGTACTTC
d_gene: TRBD2; v_gene: TRBV6-1; j_gene: TRBJ2-3; abundance: NA; CDR3aa: CASSERRTSGVGADTQYF; CDR3nt: TGTGCCAGCAGTGAAAGGAGGACTAGCGGGGTGGGCGCAGATACGCAGTATTTT
d_gene: NA; v_gene: TRBV5-1; j_gene: TRBJ2-7; abundance: NA; CDR3aa: CASSFSGSSYEQYF; CDR3nt: TGCGCCAGCAGCTTTAGCGGCAGCTCCTACGAGCAGTACTTC
d_gene: NA; v_gene: TRBV7-3; j_gene: TRBJ1-1; abundance: NA; CDR3aa: CASSLGSRFSPPTEAFF; CDR3nt: TGTGCCAGCAGCTTAGGTAGCCGGTTTAGTCCGCCCACTGAAGCTTTCTTT
d_gene: NA; v_gene: TRBV20-1; j_gene: TRBJ2-3; abundance: few; CDR3aa: CSARSTDTQYF; CDR3nt: TGCAGTGCTAGAAGCACAGATACGCAGTATTTT
d_gene: TRBD2; v_gene: TRBV14; j_gene: TRBJ2-5; abundance: NA; CDR3aa: CASSHPLGGLAPETQYF; CDR3nt: TGTGCCAGCAGCCACCCCCTTGGGGGACTAGCGCCGGAGACCCAGTACTTC
d_gene: TRBD1; v_gene: TRBV25-1; j_gene: TRBJ2-5; abundance: once; CDR3aa: CASSQPGGAETQYF; CDR3nt: TGTGCCAGCAGCCAGCCAGGGGGCGCGGAGACCCAGTACTTC
d_gene: NA; v_gene: TRBV6-5; j_gene: TRBJ1-2; abundance: once; CDR3aa: CASGQGYGYTF; CDR3nt: TGTGCCAGCGGGCAGGGGTATGGCTACACCTTC
d_gene: TRBD2; v_gene: TRBV28; j_gene: TRBJ2-2; abundance: once; CDR3aa: CASSRGLATGELFF; CDR3nt: TGTGCCAGCAGCCGGGGACTAGCAACCGGGGAGCTGTTTTTT
d_gene: NA; v_gene: TRBV28; j_gene: TRBJ1-4; abundance: NA; CDR3aa: CASTAGGQGNEKLFF; CDR3nt: TGTGCCAGCACCGCGGGGGGCCAGGGAAATGAAAAACTGTTTTTT
d_gene: TRBD1; v_gene: TRBV6-1; j_gene: TRBJ2-7; abundance: NA; CDR3aa: CASSENRGLYEQYF; CDR3nt: TGTGCCAGCAGTGAAAACAGGGGATTATACGAGCAGTACTTC
d_gene: TRBD1; v_gene: TRBV28; j_gene: TRBJ2-2; abundance: NA; CDR3aa: CASSPRTGAPGELFF; CDR3nt: TGTGCCAGCAGTCCTAGGACAGGGGCACCGGGGGAGCTGTTTTTT
d_gene: TRBD2; v_gene: TRBV6-1; j_gene: TRBJ2-1; abundance: NA; CDR3aa: CASSESRTSGGASYNEQFF; CDR3nt: TGTGCCAGCAGTGAATCTAGGACTAGCGGGGGGGCCTCCTACAATGAGCAGTTCTTC
d_gene: NA; v_gene: TRBV6-1; j_gene: TRBJ2-7; abundance: NA; CDR3aa: CASSVGGTPYEQYF; CDR3nt: TGTGCCAGCAGTGTCGGGGGGACACCTTACGAGCAGTACTTC
d_gene: NA; v_gene: TRBV5-1; j_gene: TRBJ1-1; abundance: NA; CDR3aa: CASSLTGTVNTEAFF; CDR3nt: TGCGCCAGCAGCTTGACCGGGACGGTTAACACTGAAGCTTTCTTT
d_gene: NA; v_gene: TRBV28; j_gene: TRBJ1-1; abundance: NA; CDR3aa: CASRGNSPNTEAFF; CDR3nt: TGTGCCAGCCGAGGGAACAGCCCGAACACTGAAGCTTTCTTT
d_gene: TRBD1; v_gene: TRBV29-1; j_gene: TRBJ2-7; abundance: NA; CDR3aa: CSASPGTGGIYEQYF; CDR3nt: TGCAGCGCTAGTCCCGGGACAGGGGGCATCTACGAGCAGTACTTC
d_gene: TRBD1; v_gene: TRBV23-1; j_gene: TRBJ1-5; abundance: NA; CDR3aa: CASTEDRPTNQPQHF; CDR3nt: TGCGCCAGCACCGAGGACAGGCCTACTAATCAGCCCCAGCATTTT
d_gene: TRBD1; v_gene: TRBV27; j_gene: TRBJ2-1; abundance: NA; CDR3aa: CASADRVYNEQFF; CDR3nt: TGTGCCAGCGCGGACAGGGTCTACAATGAGCAGTTCTTC
d_gene: TRBD2; v_gene: TRBV30; j_gene: TRBJ2-3; abundance: NA; CDR3aa: CAWSPPGLAKADTQYF; CDR3nt: TGTGCCTGGAGTCCACCGGGACTAGCTAAAGCAGATACGCAGTATTTT
d_gene: NA; v_gene: TRBV23-1; j_gene: TRBJ2-6; abundance: NA; CDR3aa: CASGLPGAYSYSGANVLTF; CDR3nt: TGCGCCAGCGGACTGCCCGGGGCCTACTCCTACTCTGGGGCCAACGTCCTGACTTTC
d_gene: NA; v_gene: TRBV9; j_gene: TRBJ2-3; abundance: NA; CDR3aa: CASSRDSGGGARAQYF; CDR3nt: TGTGCCAGCAGCAGAGATTCCGGAGGGGGGGCCCGAGCGCAGTATTTT